The rows below give T cell receptor beta chains drawn from one sample of a study of Ad26.COV2.S vaccination and SARS-CoV-2 variants. Sequencing was performed with immunoSEQ multiplex PCR; in TCRdb, only in-frame clones are kept and a portion is missing. Found here are approximately 480,000 clones, roughly 87% of them singletons; the top ten hold 9.5% to 15%. The starting material was peripheral blood, obtained in a trial of Ad26.COV2.S vaccine versus placebo. The receptors were gathered from a person between 18 and 65 years old who received the Ad26.COV2.S COVID-19 vaccine or a placebo. CDR3s include the opening cysteine and the closing phenylalanine or tryptophan. Clone size is shown for a subset of rows, as once, few, many or a class of expanded clone.

v_gene: TRBV19; abundance: -; CDR3aa: CASRSRGGLNEQYF
v_gene: TRBV30; abundance: -; CDR3aa: CAWNPGLPSYEQYF
v_gene: TRBV7-9; abundance: -; CDR3aa: CASSPGKGKQFF
v_gene: TRBV6-1; abundance: once; CDR3aa: CASSDGYWTGRRRPAEAFF
v_gene: TRBV4-1; abundance: -; CDR3aa: CASSHTAFYEQYF
v_gene: TRBV7-6; abundance: -; CDR3aa: CASSPQGAGYRAFF
v_gene: TRBV6-5; abundance: -; CDR3aa: CASRPGFGRGEAFF
v_gene: TRBV5-1; abundance: -; CDR3aa: CASSLAPQSSGNTIYF
v_gene: TRBV5-5; abundance: -; CDR3aa: CASSLWQGASGANVLTF
v_gene: TRBV7-3; abundance: -; CDR3aa: CASSISGGTDTQYF
v_gene: TRBV9; abundance: -; CDR3aa: CASSTDRGGETQYF
v_gene: TRBV7-9; abundance: -; CDR3aa: CASSFLDLTYEQYF
v_gene: TRBV6-6; abundance: -; CDR3aa: CASSYSGQLRDQPQHF
v_gene: TRBV28; abundance: many; CDR3aa: CASSLLLAVAGGTDTQYF
v_gene: TRBV28; abundance: -; CDR3aa: CASRPQGAAYEQYF
v_gene: TRBV7-7; abundance: -; CDR3aa: CASSLFRGETQYF
v_gene: TRBV28; abundance: once; CDR3aa: CASRKPGLGTEAFF
v_gene: TRBV7-9; abundance: -; CDR3aa: CASSPVTRGKDTEAFF
v_gene: TRBV6-5; abundance: once; CDR3aa: CASRQGTSSYEQYF
v_gene: TRBV7-2; abundance: -; CDR3aa: CASSSAGVVAYEQYF
v_gene: TRBV6-6; abundance: -; CDR3aa: CASSRTALEGYTF
v_gene: TRBV29-1; abundance: -; CDR3aa: CSVMEGGVGELFF
v_gene: TRBV11-2; abundance: -; CDR3aa: CASSSALNEQFF
v_gene: TRBV11-1; abundance: many; CDR3aa: CASSFAWTTGELFF
v_gene: TRBV28; abundance: -; CDR3aa: CAAIGAGNQPQHF